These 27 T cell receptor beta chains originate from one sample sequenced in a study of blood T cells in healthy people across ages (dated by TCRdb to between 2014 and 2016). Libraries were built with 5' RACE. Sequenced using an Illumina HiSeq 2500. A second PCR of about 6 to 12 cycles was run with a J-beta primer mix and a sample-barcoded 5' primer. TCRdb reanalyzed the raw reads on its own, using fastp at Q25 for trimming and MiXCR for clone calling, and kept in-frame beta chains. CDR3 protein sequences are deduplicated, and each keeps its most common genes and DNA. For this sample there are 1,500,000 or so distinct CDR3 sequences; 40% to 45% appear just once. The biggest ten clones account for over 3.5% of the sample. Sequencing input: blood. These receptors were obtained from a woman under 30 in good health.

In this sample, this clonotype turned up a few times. The CDR3 region is CSARERGTGDTEAFF. CDR3 coding DNA: TGCAGTGCTAGAGAGAGGGGGACAGGGGACACTGAAGCTTTCTTT. The chain is built from TRBV20-1 and TRBJ1-1; 10 bases are shared with TRBD1. The CDR3 totals 15 residues. V shed 0 bases, J shed 3 bases, and the junction held 4 bases outside the gene matches. The germline V gene encodes CDR1 DFQATT and CDR2 SNEGSKA (reference sequence).

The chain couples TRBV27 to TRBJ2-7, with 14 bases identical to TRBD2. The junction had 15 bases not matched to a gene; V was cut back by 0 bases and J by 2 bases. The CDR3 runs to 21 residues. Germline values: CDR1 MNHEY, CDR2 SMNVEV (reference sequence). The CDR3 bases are TGTGCCAGCAGTTTATCCGCTTCTGGGACTAGCGGGGGCCTAAATCCCTACGAGCAGTACTTC. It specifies CASSLSASGTSGGLNPYEQYF.

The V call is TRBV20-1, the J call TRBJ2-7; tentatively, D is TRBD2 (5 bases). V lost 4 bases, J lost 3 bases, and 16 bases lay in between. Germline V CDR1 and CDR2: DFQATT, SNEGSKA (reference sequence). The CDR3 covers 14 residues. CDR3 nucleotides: TGCAGTGCTATACCTACCTTTGAGGGCTACGAGCAGTACTTC. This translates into CSAIPTFEGYEQYF.

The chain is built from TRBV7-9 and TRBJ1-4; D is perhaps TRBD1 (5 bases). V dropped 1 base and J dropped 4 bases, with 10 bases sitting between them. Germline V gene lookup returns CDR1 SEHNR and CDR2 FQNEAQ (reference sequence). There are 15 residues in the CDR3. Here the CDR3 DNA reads TGTGCCAGCAGCTTAGGGGCAGGACATAATGAAAAACTGTTTTTT. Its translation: CASSLGAGHNEKLFF.

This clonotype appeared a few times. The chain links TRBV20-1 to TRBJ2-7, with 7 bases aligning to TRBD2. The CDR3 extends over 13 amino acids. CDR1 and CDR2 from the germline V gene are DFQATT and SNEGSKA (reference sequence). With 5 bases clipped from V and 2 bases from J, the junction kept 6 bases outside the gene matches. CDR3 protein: CSALTSYTYEQYF. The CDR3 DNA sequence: TGCAGTGCTCTGACTAGCTATACCTACGAGCAGTACTTC.

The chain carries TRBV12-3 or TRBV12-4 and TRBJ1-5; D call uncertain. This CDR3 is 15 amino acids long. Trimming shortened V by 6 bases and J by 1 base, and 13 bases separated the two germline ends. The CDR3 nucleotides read TGTGCCAGCAGCTCAGGACTCAACAGCAATCAGCCCCAGCATTTT. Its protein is CASSSGLNSNQPQHF.

The CDR3 DNA sequence: TGTGCCAGCAGCGGAAGGACTAGCGGGAAAAACAATGAGCAGTACTTC. It translates to CASSGRTSGKNNEQYF. The chain has TRBV4-2 and TRBJ2-1; 12 bases align to TRBD2. The DNA end favors TRBJ2-7, so the J call may be wrong. The CDR3 sequence is 16 residues long. The germline V gene encodes CDR1 LGHNA and CDR2 YNFKEQ.

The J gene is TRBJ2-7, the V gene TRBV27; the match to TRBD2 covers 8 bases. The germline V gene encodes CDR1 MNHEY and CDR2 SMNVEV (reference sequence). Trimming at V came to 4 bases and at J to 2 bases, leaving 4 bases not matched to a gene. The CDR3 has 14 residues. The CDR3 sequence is CASSWTSSTYEQYF. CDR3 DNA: TGTGCCAGCAGTTGGACTAGCTCTACCTACGAGCAGTACTTC.

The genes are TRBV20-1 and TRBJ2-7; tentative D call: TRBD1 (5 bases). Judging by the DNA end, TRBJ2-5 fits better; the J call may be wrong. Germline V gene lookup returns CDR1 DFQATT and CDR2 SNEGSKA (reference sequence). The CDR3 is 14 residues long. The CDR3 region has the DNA TGCAGTGCTAAAGGGGAAAGCTCTACTGAGACCCAGTACTTC. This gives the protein CSAKGESSTETQYF.

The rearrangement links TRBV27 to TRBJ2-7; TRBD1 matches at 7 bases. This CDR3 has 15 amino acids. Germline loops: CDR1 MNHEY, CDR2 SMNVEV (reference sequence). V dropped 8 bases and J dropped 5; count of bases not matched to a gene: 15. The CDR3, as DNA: TGTGCCAGCTCGACTAAAAGGACAGGAAGCCACGAGCAGTACTTC. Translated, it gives CASSTKRTGSHEQYF.

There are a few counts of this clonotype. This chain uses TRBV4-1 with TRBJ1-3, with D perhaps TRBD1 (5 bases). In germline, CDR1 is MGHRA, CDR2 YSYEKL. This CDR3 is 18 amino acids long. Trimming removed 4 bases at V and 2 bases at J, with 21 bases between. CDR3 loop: CASSLLGGLYPTGNTIYF. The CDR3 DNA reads TGCGCCAGCAGCCTTCTGGGGGGGTTGTATCCAACTGGAAACACCATATATTTT.

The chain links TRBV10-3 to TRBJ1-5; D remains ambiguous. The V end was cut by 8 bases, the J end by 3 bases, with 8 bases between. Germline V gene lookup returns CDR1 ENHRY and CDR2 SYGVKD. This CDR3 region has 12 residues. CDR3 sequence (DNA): TGTGCCATCGGCGGAGTCAATCAGCCCCAGCATTTT. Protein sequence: CAIGGVNQPQHF.

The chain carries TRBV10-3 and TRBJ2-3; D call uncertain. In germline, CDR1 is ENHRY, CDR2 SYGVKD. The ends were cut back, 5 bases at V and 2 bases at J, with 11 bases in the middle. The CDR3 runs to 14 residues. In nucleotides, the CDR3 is TGTGCCATCAGTAAGGACGGAGACACAGATACGCAGTATTTT. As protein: CAISKDGDTDTQYF.

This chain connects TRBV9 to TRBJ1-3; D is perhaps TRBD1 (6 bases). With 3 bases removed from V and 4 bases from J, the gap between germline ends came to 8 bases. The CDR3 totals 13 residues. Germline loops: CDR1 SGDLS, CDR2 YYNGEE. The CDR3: CASSGTVGNTIYF. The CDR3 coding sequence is TGTGCCAGCAGCGGGACAGTCGGAAACACCATATATTTT.

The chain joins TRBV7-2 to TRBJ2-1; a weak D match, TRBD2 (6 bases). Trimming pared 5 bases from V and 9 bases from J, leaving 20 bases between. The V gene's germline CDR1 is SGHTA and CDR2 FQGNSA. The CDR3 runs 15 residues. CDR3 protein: CASSPNRLESGEQFF. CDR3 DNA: TGTGCCAGCAGCCCCAACCGACTAGAATCCGGTGAGCAGTTCTTC.

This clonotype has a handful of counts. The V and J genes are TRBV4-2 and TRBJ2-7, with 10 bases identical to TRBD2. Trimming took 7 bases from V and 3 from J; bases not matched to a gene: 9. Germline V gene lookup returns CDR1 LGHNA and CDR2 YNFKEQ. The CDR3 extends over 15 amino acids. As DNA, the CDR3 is TGTGCCAGCACCCATAGGCTAGCGGGAGACTACGAGCAGTACTTC. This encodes CASTHRLAGDYEQYF.

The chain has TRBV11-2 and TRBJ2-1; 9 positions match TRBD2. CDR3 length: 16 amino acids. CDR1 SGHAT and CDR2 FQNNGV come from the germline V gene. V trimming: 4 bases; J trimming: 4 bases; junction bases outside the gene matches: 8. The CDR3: CASSSLAGARYNEQFF. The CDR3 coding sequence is TGTGCCAGCAGCTCCTTAGCGGGAGCGAGGTACAATGAGCAGTTCTTC.

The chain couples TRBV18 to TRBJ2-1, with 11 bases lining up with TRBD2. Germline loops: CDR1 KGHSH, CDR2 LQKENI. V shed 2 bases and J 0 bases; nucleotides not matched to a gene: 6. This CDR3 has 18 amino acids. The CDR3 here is CASSPSTSGASSYNEQFF. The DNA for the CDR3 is TGTGCCAGCTCACCATCGACTAGCGGGGCCAGCTCCTACAATGAGCAGTTCTTC.

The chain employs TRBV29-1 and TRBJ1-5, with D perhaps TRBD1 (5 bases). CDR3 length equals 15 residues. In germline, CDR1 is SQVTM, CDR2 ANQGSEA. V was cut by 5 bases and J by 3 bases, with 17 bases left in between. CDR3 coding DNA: TGCAGCGTTACGACTTCCGGGACGGTCAATCAGCCCCAGCATTTT. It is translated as CSVTTSGTVNQPQHF.

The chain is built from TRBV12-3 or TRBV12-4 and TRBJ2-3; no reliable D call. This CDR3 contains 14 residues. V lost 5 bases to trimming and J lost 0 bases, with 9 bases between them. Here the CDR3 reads CASSAPLSTDTQYF. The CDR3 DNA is TGTGCCAGCAGTGCCCCACTAAGCACAGATACGCAGTATTTT.

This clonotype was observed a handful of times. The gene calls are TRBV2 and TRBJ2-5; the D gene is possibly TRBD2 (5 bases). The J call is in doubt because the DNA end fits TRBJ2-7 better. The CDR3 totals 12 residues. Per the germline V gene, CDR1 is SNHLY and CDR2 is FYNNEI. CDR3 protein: CASSGLSVEQYF. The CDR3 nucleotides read TGTGCCAGCAGTGGACTATCAGTCGAGCAGTACTTC.

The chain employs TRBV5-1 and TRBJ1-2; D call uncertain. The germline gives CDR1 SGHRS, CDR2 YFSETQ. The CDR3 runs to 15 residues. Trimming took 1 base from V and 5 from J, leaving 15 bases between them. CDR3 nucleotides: TGCGCCAGCAGCTTGATAACACCCGGGTTTTATGGCTACACCTTC. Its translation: CASSLITPGFYGYTF.

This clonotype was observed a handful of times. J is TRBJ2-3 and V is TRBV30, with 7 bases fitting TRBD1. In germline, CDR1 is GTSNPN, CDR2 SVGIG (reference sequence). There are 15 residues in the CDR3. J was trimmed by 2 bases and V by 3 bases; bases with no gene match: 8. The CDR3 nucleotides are TGTGCCTGGAGATTAGGACAGGCGATCACAGATACGCAGTATTTT. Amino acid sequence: CAWRLGQAITDTQYF.

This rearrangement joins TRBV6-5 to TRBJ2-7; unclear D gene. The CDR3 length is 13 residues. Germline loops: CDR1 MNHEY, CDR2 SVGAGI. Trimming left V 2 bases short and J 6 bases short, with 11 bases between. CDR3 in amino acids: CASSYPGSSEQYF. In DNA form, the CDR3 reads TGTGCCAGCAGTTACCCTGGTTCGTCCGAGCAGTACTTC.

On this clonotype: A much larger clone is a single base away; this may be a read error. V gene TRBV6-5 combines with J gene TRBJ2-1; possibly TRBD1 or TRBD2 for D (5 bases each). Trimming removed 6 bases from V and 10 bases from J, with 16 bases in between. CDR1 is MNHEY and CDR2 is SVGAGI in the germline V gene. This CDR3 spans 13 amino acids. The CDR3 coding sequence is TGTGCCAGCAGACCGGGACCTTCCTACGAGCAGTTCTTC. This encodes CASRPGPSYEQFF.

CDR3 residues: CSANRDRVGEQFF. The DNA of the CDR3 is TGCAGTGCTAACCGGGACAGGGTCGGTGAGCAGTTCTTC. The chain links TRBV20-1 to TRBJ2-1; TRBD1 matches 9 bases. Germline CDR1 and CDR2: DFQATT and SNEGSKA (reference sequence). This CDR3 comprises 13 residues. Trimming cost V 4 bases and J 9 bases; bases outside gene matches: 7.

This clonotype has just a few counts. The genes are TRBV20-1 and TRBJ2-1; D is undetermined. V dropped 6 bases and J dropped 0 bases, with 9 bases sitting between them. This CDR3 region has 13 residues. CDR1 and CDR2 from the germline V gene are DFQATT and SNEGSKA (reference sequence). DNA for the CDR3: TGCAGTGCCCTTATGAGCTCCTACAATGAGCAGTTCTTC. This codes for CSALMSSYNEQFF.